The 10 T cell receptor beta chains below all came from one sample that was sequenced in a study of a mutant IDH1 vaccine in newly diagnosed glioma. Antigens for these TCRs are unknown. Here immunoSEQ multiplex PCR was the method, and the copy in TCRdb shows in-frame clones only, minus some. Of approximately 35,000 clones listed, 88% are singletons. Described time point: week 23, last vaccination. The vaccine gave 300 ug of a 20-mer mutant IDH1 peptide subcutaneously per dose. Here the sequenced sample was PBMCs, taken from a glioma patient whose treatment included an IDH1 peptide vaccine. The receptor source for this set is a man aged 35 to 55 with glioma.

V usage is TRBV10-3 and J usage is TRBJ1-5; D ambiguous. The germline CDR1 and CDR2 sequences are ENHRY and SYGVKD. Trimming shortened V by 0 bases and J by 3 bases, and 6 bases separated the two germline ends. The CDR3 is 14 residues long. Here the CDR3 reads CAISESNYNQPQHF. DNA of the CDR3: TGTGCCATCAGTGAGTCTAACTACAATCAGCCCCAGCATTTT.

V usage is TRBV5-5 and J usage is TRBJ1-2; no clear D gene. Trimming pared 4 bases from V and 2 bases from J, leaving 9 bases between. This CDR3 comprises 13 residues. Germline CDR1 and CDR2: SGHKS and YYEKEE (reference sequence). CDR3 in amino acids: CASSLVGNYGYTF. CDR3 nucleotides: TGTGCCAGCAGCCTCGTGGGGAACTATGGCTACACCTTC.

The V call is TRBV29-1, the J call TRBJ2-5; D is unclear. The DNA end favors TRBJ2-7, so the J call may be wrong. The CDR3 extends over 13 amino acids. CDR1 is SQVTM, CDR2 ANQGSEA, per germline. The CDR3 DNA reads as TGCAGCGTTCGGTCGGATGCCCTCTACGAGCAGTACTTC. This gives the protein CSVRSDALYEQYF.

The chain is built from TRBV6-4 and TRBJ1-1; D remains unclear. Germline-derived CDR1 and CDR2 are MRHNA and SNTAGT. The germline V and J ends were trimmed by 4 bases and 7 bases, with 16 bases remaining between them. The CDR3 covers 14 residues. CDR3 sequence reads: CASSVEKGTDEAFF. The CDR3 DNA follows: TGTGCCAGCAGTGTGGAGAAAGGAACAGATGAAGCTTTCTTT.

This clone came up a few times. The chain joins TRBV2 to TRBJ1-2; D is perhaps TRBD1 (6 bases). There are 14 residues in the CDR3. Per the germline V gene, CDR1 is SNHLY and CDR2 is FYNNEI. V gave up 2 bases and J gave up 3 bases, with 10 bases separating them. In DNA, the CDR3 is TGTGCCAGCAGTGAACGAAGGGGGGACTATGGCTACACCTTC. As protein: CASSERRGDYGYTF. The full variable domain, completed using reference TRBV2 and TRBJ1-2, is EPEVTQTPSHQVTQMGQEVILRCVPISNHLYFYWYRQILGQKVEFLVSFYNNEISEKSEIFDDQFSVERPDGSNFTLKIRSTKLEDSAMYFCASSERRGDYGYTFGSGTRLTVV.

The J gene is TRBJ2-5, the V gene TRBV4-3; TRBD1 agrees at 12 bases. Losses at the gene ends were 4 bases for V and 5 bases for J; bases not matched to a gene: 8. This CDR3 comprises 16 residues. Germline loops: CDR1 LGHNA, CDR2 YSLEER. The CDR3 sequence is CASSRMGQGAGETQYF. CDR3 DNA: TGCGCCAGCAGCCGGATGGGACAGGGGGCTGGGGAGACCCAGTACTTC.

The chain couples TRBV28 to TRBJ1-5; D perhaps matches TRBD1 (5 bases). Germline assignment: CDR1 MDHEN and CDR2 SYDVKM. The germline V and J ends were trimmed by 4 bases and 0 bases, with 16 bases remaining between them. The CDR3 has 17 residues. The CDR3 is CASSSVWGGNSNQPQHF. CDR3 DNA: TGTGCCAGCAGTTCTGTGTGGGGGGGGAATAGCAATCAGCCCCAGCATTTT.

The chain is built from TRBV13 and TRBJ1-1; 8 nucleotides line up with TRBD1. The CDR3 runs to 14 residues. CDR1 is PRHDT and CDR2 is FYEKMQ in the germline V gene (reference sequence). V lost 1 base and J lost 8; bases outside the gene matches: 6. The CDR3 region has the DNA TGTGCCAGCAGCTTAGCCACAGGGGGTTCGGAAGCTTTCTTT. Translation gives CASSLATGGSEAFF.

This sequence joins TRBV9 and TRBJ2-7; the match to TRBD1 covers 7 bases. Germline V gene sequence: CDR1 SGDLS, CDR2 YYNGEE. CDR3 length: 14 amino acids. The J segment lost 5 bases and the V segment lost 0 bases, leaving 5 bases of the junction unmatched. The CDR3 protein is CASSVGVGGHEQYF. The DNA for the CDR3 is TGTGCCAGCAGCGTAGGTGTAGGGGGCCACGAGCAGTACTTC.

The rearrangement uses TRBV5-1 and TRBJ2-3; TRBD2 agrees at 11 bases. This CDR3 comprises 14 residues. Trimming took 4 bases from V and 6 from J; bases not matched to a gene: 4. Germline V gene data show CDR1 as SGHRS and CDR2 as YFSETQ. The CDR3 coding sequence is TGCGCCAGCAGCCAGGGACTAGCGGTGGATACGCAGTATTTT. It codes for CASSQGLAVDTQYF.